This T cell receptor beta chain was recovered during a study of long-term antiretroviral therapy in people with HIV. Study results and limitations: Once patients were on ART, diversity went higher but still fell short of transplant donor controls. Against controls, HIV repertoires showed narrower ranges of CDR3 length.

The run of the v3.0 immunoSEQ assay was at survey level. Clones were read by immunoSEQ multiplex PCR, and TCRdb kept only the in-frame ones, dropping some. Here the sample spans under 30,000 clones, approximately 95% being singletons. Notes on this clone: Its cognate antigen is unknown.

Per the germline V gene, CDR1 is SQVTM and CDR2 is ANQGSEA. Trimming pared 6 bases from V and 1 base from J, leaving 12 bases between. The length of the CDR3 is 13 residues. The receptor's source is a man over 45 with HIV. The sample in question was unsorted PBMCs, obtained 5.3 years after starting antiretroviral therapy. This chain connects TRBV29-1 to TRBJ1-1, with D tentatively TRBD1 (5 bases). The CDR3 DNA sequence: TGCAGCGTGGACTTGACAGCGAACACTGAAGCTTTCTTT. This codes for CSVDLTANTEAFF.